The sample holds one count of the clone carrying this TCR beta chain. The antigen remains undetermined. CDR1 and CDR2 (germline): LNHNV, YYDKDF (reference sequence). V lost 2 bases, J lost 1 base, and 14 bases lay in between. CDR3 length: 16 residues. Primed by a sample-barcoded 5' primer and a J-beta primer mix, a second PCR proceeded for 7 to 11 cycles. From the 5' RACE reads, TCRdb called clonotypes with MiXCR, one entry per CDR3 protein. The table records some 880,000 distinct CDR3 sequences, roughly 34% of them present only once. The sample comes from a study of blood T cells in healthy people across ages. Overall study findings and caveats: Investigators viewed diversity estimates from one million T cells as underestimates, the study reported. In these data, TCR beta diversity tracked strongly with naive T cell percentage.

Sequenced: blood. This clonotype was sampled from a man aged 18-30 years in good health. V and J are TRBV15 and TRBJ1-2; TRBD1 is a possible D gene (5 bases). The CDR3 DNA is TGTGCCACCAGCAGACATTTCGGGGGACTTAACTATGGCTACACCTTC. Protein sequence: CATSRHFGGLNYGYTF. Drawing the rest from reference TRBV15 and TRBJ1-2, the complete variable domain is DAMVIQNPRYQVTQFGKPVTLSCSQTLNHNVMYWYQQKSSQAPKLLFHYYDKDFNNEADTPDNFQSRRPNTSFCFLDIRSPGLGDTAMYLCATSRHFGGLNYGYTFGSGTRLTVV.